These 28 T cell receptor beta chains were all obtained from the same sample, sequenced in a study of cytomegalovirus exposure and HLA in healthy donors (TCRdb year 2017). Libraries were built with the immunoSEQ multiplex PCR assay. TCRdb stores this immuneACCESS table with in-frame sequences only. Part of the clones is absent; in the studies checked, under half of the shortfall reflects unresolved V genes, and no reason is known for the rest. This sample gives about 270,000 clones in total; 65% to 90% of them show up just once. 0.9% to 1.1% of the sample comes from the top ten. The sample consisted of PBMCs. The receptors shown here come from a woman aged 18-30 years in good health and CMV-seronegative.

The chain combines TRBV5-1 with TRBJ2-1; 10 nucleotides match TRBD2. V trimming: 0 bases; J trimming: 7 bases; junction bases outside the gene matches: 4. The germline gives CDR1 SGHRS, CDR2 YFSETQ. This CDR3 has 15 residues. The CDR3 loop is CASSLGAGGVNEQFF. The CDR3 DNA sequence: TGCGCCAGCAGCTTGGGAGCGGGAGGGGTTAATGAGCAGTTCTTC.

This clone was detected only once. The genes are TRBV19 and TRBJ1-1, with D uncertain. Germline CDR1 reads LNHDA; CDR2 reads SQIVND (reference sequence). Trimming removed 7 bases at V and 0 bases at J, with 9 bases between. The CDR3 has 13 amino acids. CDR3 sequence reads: CASKHSLNTEAFF. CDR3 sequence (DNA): TGTGCCAGTAAACACAGCCTGAACACTGAAGCTTTCTTT.

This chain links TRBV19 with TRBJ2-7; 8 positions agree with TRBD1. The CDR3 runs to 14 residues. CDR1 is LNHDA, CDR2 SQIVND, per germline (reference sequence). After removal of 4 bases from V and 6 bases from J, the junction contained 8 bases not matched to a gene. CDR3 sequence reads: CASSNDRGTAEQYF. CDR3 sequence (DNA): TGTGCCAGTAGTAACGACAGGGGAACTGCCGAGCAGTACTTC. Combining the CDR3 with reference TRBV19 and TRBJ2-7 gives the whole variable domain DGGITQSPKYLFRKEGQNVTLSCEQNLNHDAMYWYRQDPGQGLRLIYYSQIVNDFQKGDIAEGYSVSREKKESFPLTVTSAQKNPTAFYLCASSNDRGTAEQYFGPGTRLTVT.

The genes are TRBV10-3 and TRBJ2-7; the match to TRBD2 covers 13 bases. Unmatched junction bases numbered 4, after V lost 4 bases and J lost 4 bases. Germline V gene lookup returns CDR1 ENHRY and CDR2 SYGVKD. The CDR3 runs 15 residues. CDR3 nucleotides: TGTGCCATCAGTGGGGGACTAGCGGGATTTTACGAGCAGTACTTC. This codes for CAISGGLAGFYEQYF.

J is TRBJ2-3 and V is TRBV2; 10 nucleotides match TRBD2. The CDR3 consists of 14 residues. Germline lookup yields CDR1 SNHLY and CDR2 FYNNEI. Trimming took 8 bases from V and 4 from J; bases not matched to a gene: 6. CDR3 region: CASALAGVADTQYF. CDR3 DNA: TGTGCCAGCGCTCTAGCGGGAGTCGCAGATACGCAGTATTTT.

The CDR3 here is CAWRGNTGDTEAFF. The CDR3 bases are TGTGCCTGGAGGGGGAATACAGGGGACACTGAAGCTTTCTTT. The chain couples TRBV30 to TRBJ1-1; TRBD1 matches 7 bases. Trimming removed 3 bases from V and 3 bases from J; junction bases left unmatched: 7. The CDR3 is 14 residues long. The germline CDR1 and CDR2 sequences are GTSNPN and SVGIG (reference sequence). Complete variable domain (other parts from reference TRBV30 and TRBJ1-1): SQTIHQWPATLVQPVGSPLSLECTVEGTSNPNLYWYRQAAGRGLQLLFYSVGIGQISSEVPQNLSASRPQDRQFILSSKKLLLSDSGFYLCAWRGNTGDTEAFFGQGTRLTVV.

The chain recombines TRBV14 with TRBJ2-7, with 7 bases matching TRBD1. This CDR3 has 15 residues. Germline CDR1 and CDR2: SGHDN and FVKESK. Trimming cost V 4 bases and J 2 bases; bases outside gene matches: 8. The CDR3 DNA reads TGTGCCAGCAGCCTCTCCGGGACAGCGCCCTACGAGCAGTACTTC. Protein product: CASSLSGTAPYEQYF. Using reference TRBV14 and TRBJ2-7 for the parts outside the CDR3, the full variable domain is EAGVTQFPSHSVIEKGQTVTLRCDPISGHDNLYWYRRVMGKEIKFLLHFVKESKQDESGMPNNRFLAERTGGTYSTLKVQPAELEDSGVYFCASSLSGTAPYEQYFGPGTRLTVT.

The CDR3: CASSYGRGRAGDTQYF. The CDR3 DNA follows: TGTGCCAGCAGCTATGGGCGCGGGAGGGCCGGGGATACGCAGTATTTT. V usage is TRBV28 and J usage is TRBJ2-3; 9 nucleotides match TRBD2. CDR3 size: 16 residues. The germline V gene encodes CDR1 MDHEN and CDR2 SYDVKM. Losses at the gene ends were 6 bases for V and 6 bases for J; bases not matched to a gene: 13.

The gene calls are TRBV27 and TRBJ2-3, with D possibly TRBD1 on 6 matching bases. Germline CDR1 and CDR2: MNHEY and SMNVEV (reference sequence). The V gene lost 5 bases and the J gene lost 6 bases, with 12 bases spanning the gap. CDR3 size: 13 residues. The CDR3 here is CASSPSDRDTQYF. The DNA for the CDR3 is TGTGCCAGCAGTCCGTCCGACAGGGATACGCAGTATTTT.

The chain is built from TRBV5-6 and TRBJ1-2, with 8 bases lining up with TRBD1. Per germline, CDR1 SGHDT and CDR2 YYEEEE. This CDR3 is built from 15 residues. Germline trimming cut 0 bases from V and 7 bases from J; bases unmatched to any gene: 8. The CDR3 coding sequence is TGTGCCAGCAGCTTGGCCCCAGGGGGCTCGAGTGGCTACACCTTC. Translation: CASSLAPGGSSGYTF.

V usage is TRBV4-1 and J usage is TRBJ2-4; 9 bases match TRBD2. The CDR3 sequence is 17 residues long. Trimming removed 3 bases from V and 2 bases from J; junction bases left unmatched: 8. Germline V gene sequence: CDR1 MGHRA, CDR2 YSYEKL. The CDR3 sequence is CASSHPGLAMTKNIQYF. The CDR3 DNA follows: TGCGCCAGCAGCCACCCGGGACTAGCCATGACCAAAAACATTCAGTACTTC.

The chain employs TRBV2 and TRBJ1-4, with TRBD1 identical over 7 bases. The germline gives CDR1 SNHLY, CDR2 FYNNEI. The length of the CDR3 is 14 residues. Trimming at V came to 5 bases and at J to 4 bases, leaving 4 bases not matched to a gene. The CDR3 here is CASSQQGINEKLFF. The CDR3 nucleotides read TGTGCCAGCAGTCAACAGGGGATTAATGAAAAACTGTTTTTT.

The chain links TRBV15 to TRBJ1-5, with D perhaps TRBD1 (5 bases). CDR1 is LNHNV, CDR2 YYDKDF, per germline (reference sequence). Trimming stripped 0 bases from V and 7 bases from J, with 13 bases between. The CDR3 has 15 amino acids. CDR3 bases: TGTGCCACCAGCAGAGAGGGGGACGGGGGACAGCCCCAGCATTTT. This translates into CATSREGDGGQPQHF.

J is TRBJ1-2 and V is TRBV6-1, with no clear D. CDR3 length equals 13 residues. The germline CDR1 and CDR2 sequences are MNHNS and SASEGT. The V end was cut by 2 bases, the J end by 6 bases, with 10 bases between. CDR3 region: CASSERGFDGYTF. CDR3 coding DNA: TGTGCCAGCAGTGAACGAGGCTTCGATGGCTACACCTTC.

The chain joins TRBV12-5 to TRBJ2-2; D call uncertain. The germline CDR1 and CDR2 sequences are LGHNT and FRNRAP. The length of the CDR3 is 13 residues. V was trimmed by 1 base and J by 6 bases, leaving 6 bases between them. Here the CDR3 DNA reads TGTGCTAGTGGTTTGGCCGAGTCCGGGGAGCTGTTTTTT. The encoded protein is CASGLAESGELFF.

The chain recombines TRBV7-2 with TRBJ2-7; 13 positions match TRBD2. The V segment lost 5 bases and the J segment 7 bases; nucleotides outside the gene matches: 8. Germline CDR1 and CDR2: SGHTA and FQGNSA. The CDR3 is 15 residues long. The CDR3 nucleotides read TGTGCCAGCAGCCCCCGACTAGCGGGAGGCATGGAGCAGTACTTC. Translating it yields CASSPRLAGGMEQYF.

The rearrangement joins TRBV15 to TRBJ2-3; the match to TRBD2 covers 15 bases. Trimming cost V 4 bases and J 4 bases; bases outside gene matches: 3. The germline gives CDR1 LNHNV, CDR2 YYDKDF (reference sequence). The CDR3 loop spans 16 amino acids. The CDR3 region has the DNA TGTGCCACCAGCATAGGGACTAGCGGGGGGTCAGATACGCAGTATTTT. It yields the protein CATSIGTSGGSDTQYF.

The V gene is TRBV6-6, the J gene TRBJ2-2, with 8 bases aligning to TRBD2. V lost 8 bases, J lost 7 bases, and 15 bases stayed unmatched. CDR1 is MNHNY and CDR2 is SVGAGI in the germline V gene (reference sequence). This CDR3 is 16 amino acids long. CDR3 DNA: TGTGCCAGCCGTTTGAGGCGGGAGGCACCGGGCGGGGAGCTGTTTTTT. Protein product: CASRLRREAPGGELFF.

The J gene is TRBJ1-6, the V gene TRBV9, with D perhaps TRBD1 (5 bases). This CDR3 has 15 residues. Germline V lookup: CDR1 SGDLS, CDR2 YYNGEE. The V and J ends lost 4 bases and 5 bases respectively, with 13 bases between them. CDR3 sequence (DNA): TGTGCCAGCAGCCGTGCCCCGGGGGATAATTCACCCCTCCACTTT. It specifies CASSRAPGDNSPLHF.

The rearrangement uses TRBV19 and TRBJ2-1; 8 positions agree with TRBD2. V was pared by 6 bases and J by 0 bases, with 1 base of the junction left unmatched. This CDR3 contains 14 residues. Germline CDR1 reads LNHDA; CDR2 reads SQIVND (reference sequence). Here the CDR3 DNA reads TGTGCCAGTAGCGGGAGGGGCTCCTACAATGAGCAGTTCTTC. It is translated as CASSGRGSYNEQFF.

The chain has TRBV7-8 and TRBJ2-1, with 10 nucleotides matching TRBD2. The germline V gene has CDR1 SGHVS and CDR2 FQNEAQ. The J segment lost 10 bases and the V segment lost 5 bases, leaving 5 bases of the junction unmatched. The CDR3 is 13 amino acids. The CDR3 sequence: CASSPIAGGEQFF. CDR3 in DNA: TGTGCCAGCAGCCCGATAGCGGGAGGAGAGCAGTTCTTC.

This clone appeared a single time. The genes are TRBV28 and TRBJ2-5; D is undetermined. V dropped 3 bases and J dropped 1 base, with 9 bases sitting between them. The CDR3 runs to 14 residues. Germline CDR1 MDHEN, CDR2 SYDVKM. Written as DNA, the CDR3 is TGTGCCAGCAGTTTCTACCTAGTCCAAGAGACCCAGTACTTC. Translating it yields CASSFYLVQETQYF.

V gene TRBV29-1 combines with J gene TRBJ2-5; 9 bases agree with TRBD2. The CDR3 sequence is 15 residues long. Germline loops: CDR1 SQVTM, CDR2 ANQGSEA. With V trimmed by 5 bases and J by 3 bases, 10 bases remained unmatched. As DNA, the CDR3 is TGCAGCGTTTTGCCGCTAGCGGGGTACAAAGAGACCCAGTACTTC. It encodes CSVLPLAGYKETQYF.

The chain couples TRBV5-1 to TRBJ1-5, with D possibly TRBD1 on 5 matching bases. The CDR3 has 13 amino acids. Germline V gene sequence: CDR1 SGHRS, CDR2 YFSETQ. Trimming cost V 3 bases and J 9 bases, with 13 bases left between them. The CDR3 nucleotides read TGCGCCAGCAGCTCAATAGGGGAATGGCCCCAGCATTTT. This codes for CASSSIGEWPQHF.

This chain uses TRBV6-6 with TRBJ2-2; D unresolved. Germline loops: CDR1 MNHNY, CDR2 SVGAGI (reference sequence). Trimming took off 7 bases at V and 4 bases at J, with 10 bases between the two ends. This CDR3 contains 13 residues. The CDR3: CASTVVGTGELFF. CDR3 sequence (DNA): TGTGCCAGCACCGTCGTCGGCACCGGGGAGCTGTTTTTT.

The CDR3 region is CASSQSRREKLFF. The CDR3 DNA follows: TGCGCCAGCAGCCAATCCCGGAGAGAAAAACTGTTTTTT. V and J are TRBV4-1 and TRBJ1-4, with no clear D. The germline CDR1 and CDR2 sequences are MGHRA and YSYEKL. CDR3 length: 13 amino acids. V dropped 2 bases and J dropped 8 bases, with 9 bases sitting between them.

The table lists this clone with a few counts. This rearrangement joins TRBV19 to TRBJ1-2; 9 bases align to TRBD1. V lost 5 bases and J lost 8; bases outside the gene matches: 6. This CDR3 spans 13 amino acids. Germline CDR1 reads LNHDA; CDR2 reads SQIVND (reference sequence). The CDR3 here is CASSSRDREGYTF. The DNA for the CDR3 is TGTGCCAGTAGTTCACGGGACAGGGAAGGCTACACCTTC.

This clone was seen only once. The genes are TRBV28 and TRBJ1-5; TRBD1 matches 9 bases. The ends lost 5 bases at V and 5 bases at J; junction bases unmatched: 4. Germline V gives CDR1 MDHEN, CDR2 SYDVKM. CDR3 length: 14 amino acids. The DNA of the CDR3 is TGTGCCAGCAGTCCGACAGGGGGGCATCAGCCCCAGCATTTT. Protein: CASSPTGGHQPQHF. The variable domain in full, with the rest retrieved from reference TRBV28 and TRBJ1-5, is DVKVTQSSRYLVKRTGEKVFLECVQDMDHENMFWYRQDPGLGLRLIYFSYDVKMKEKGDIPEGYSVSREKKERFSLILESASTNQTSMYLCASSPTGGHQPQHFGDGTRLSIL.